Below are 6 T cell receptor beta chains sequenced from a single sample in a study of shared clonotypes between healthy human individuals. Terminally differentiated effector memory CD45RA+ cells were excluded from the naive CD8 cells, which were CD45RO-negative and positively selected for CCR7. Some clones are missing from TCRdb's copy, which holds only in-frame ones; the method was immunoSEQ multiplex PCR. This sample carries about 1.9 million clones, 90% to 95% of them seen once, and the ten largest clones take around 1.8%. Sequenced input: naive CD8+ T cells from PBMCs. The receptors were sampled from a man aged 18 to 29 in good health. Some clones in this sample may be carry-over from other donors' samples.

J is TRBJ2-6 and V is TRBV11-2; D remains unclear. V lost 5 bases, J lost 4 bases, and 18 bases lay in between. The CDR3 loop spans 17 amino acids. Germline-derived CDR1 and CDR2 are SGHAT and FQNNGV. CDR3 nucleotides: TGTGCCAGCAGCGACCGTTACGCGTCGGAAGGGGCCAACGTCCTGACTTTC. Translated, it gives CASSDRYASEGANVLTF.

The chain joins TRBV9 to TRBJ2-5; D possibly uses TRBD1 or TRBD2 (5 bases each). CDR1 and CDR2 from the germline V gene are SGDLS and YYNGEE. The CDR3 totals 17 residues. V was trimmed by 0 bases and J by 4 bases, leaving 19 bases between them. CDR3 in amino acids: CASSVGGGRALVETQYF. The CDR3 DNA is TGTGCCAGCAGCGTAGGGGGCGGGCGGGCCCTAGTAGAGACCCAGTACTTC. Full variable domain (missing parts from reference TRBV9 and TRBJ2-5): DSGVTQTPKHLITATGQRVTLRCSPRSGDLSVYWYQQSLDQGLQFLIQYYNGEERAKGNILERFSAQQFPDLHSELNLSSLELGDSALYFCASSVGGGRALVETQYFGPGTRLLVL.

The chain has TRBV11-2 and TRBJ1-2; D remains ambiguous. Germline V gene sequence: CDR1 SGHAT, CDR2 FQNNGV. V shed 5 bases and J shed 0 bases, with 13 bases lying between them. This CDR3 is built from 15 residues. For the CDR3, the DNA is TGTGCCAGCAGCCCTGGAAAGGTTACTAACTATGGCTACACCTTC. Translation gives CASSPGKVTNYGYTF. Full variable domain (missing parts from reference TRBV11-2 and TRBJ1-2): EAGVAQSPRYKIIEKRQSVAFWCNPISGHATLYWYQQILGQGPKLLIQFQNNGVVDDSQLPKDRFSAERLKGVDSTLKIQPAKLEDSAVYLCASSPGKVTNYGYTFGSGTRLTVV.

Comment on this clone: Distinct nucleotide sequences in the sample also encode this CDR3. The chain joins TRBV27 to TRBJ2-7; D uncertain. Per the germline V gene, CDR1 is MNHEY and CDR2 is SMNVEV (reference sequence). The CDR3 is 13 amino acids. The germline V and J ends were trimmed by 2 bases and 3 bases, with 8 bases remaining between them. The chain's CDR3 is CASSLIGSYEQYF. DNA of the CDR3: TGTGCCAGCAGTTTAATTGGAAGCTACGAGCAGTACTTC.

This clone is a singleton in its sample. The rearrangement joins TRBV10-2 to TRBJ2-7, with a possible D match to TRBD2 (6 bases). Germline CDR1 WSHSY, CDR2 SAAADI. The CDR3 has 12 amino acids. Trimming pared 3 bases from V and 6 bases from J, leaving 9 bases between. CDR3 loop: CASSEGDSEQYF. The CDR3 DNA follows: TGCGCCAGCAGTGAAGGGGACTCCGAGCAGTACTTC.

This chain links TRBV7-9 with TRBJ2-5; either TRBD1 or TRBD2 may supply D (5 bases each). Deletions cut 4 bases from V and 5 bases from J, with 11 bases between. Germline-derived CDR1 and CDR2 are SEHNR and FQNEAQ (reference sequence). The length of the CDR3 is 13 residues. This CDR3 is CASSSTEGETQYF. In DNA, the CDR3 is TGTGCCAGCAGCTCAACAGAGGGGGAGACCCAGTACTTC.